These T cell receptor beta chains were read from a single sample in a study of neurological immune-mediated disorders. MiXCR was run by TCRdb on the 5' RACE reads, yielding one entry per CDR3 protein. Counted here are some 49,000 distinct CDR3 sequences, approximately 14% occurring once; the ten biggest clones make up under 5%. The specimen was PBMCs. These receptor sequences come from a male donor with HTLV-1-associated myelopathy (HAM/TSP). The CDR3 runs from the conserved cysteine through the conserved F or W. D genes are given only for firm matches. Size tells how often a clone was seen (once, few, many) or the class of an expanded clone, and some rows leave it out.

>TRBD1|14|TRBV29-1|many|TRBJ2-5
TGCAGCGTAGCAGGGGGACGGAGGCAAGAGACCCAGTACTTC
CSVAGGRRQETQYF
>NA|15|TRBV11-3|many|TRBJ2-2
TGTGCCAGCAGCTTAGGTGTTCAGGACACCGGGGAGCTGTTTTTT
CASSLGVQDTGELFF
>TRBD1|15|TRBV5-1|many|TRBJ2-3
TGCGCCAGCAGCTCCCAGACAGGGGGAACAGATACGCAGTATTTT
CASSSQTGGTDTQYF
>TRBD2|13|TRBV7-2|NA|TRBJ2-1
TGTGCCAGCAACCCATTATTCGGGACTAACCAGTTCTTC
CASNPLFGTNQFF
>NA|14|TRBV20-1|many|TRBJ1-2
TGCAGTGCGGAGAGGTTTGAGGGGACCTATGGCTACACCTTC
CSAERFEGTYGYTF
>NA|15|TRBV7-9|many|TRBJ2-7
TGTGCCAGCAGCTTGATGGGGGCGCAGGAATTTAGGCAGTACTTC
CASSLMGAQEFRQYF
>TRBD1|14|TRBV5-1|many|TRBJ2-1
TGCGCCAGCAGCTTGGGACAGGGCAGGAATGAGCAGTTCTTC
CASSLGQGRNEQFF
>NA|11|TRBV20-1|many|TRBJ2-7
TGCAGTGCTAGGGACATCTACGAGCAGTACTTC
CSARDIYEQYF
>TRBD1|14|TRBV7-2|few|TRBJ1-1
TGTGCCAGCAGATGGGACAGCTCGAACACTGAAGCTTTCTTT
CASRWDSSNTEAFF
>NA|12|TRBV20-1|NA|TRBJ1-2
TGCAGTGCTAGTTGGGGGGTGGGCGGCTACACCTTC
CSASWGVGGYTF
>NA|13|TRBV7-9|many|TRBJ2-7
TGTGCCAGCAGCTTAGAGATGGGTGACGAGCAGTACTTC
CASSLEMGDEQYF
>NA|15|TRBV5-1|many|TRBJ1-4
TGCGCCAGCAGCTCCAACAGGGAGGCTAATGAAAAACTGTTTTTT
CASSSNREANEKLFF